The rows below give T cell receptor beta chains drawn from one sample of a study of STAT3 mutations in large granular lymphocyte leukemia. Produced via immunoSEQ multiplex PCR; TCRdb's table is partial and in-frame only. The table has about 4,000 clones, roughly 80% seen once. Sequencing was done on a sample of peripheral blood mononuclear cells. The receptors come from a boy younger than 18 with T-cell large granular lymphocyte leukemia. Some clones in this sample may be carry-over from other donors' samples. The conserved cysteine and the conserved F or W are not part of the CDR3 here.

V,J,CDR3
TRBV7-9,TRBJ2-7,ASRLSGGPSYEQY
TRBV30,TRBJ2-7,AWSDWDRVYEQY
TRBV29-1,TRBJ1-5,SVGTINQPQH
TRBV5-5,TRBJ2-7,ASSLGRVASYEQY
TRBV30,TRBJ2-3,AWSDAAYTDTQY
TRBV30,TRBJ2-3,AWSVPPGRGSTDTQY
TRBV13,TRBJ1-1,ASSEVMNTEAF
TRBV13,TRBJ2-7,ASSSTAEQY
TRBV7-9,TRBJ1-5,ASSTDVGAGGPQH
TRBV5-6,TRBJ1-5,ASSSGGGTGGNQPQH
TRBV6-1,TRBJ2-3,ASSEAIGAGGDTQY
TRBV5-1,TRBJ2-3,ASRQGADTQY
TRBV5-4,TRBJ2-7,ASSLDRVYEQY